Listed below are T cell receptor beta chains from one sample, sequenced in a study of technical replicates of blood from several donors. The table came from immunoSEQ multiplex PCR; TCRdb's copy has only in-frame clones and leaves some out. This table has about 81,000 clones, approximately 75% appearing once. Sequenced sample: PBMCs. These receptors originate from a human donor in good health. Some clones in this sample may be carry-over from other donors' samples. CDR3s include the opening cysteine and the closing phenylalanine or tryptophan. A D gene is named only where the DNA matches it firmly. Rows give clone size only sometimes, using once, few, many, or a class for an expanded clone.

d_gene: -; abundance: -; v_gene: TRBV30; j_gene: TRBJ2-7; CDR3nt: TGTGCCTGGGGGGGGACGGGTGAGCAGTACTTC; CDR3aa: CAWGGTGEQYF
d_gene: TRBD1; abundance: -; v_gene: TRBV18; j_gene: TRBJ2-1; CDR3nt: TGTGCCAGCTCACCACCTTCAGGGGGCTTTAGTGAGCAGTTCTTC; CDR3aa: CASSPPSGGFSEQFF
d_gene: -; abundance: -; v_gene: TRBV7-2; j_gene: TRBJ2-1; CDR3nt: TGTGCCAGCTGCCCCGGGGGCTCCTACAATGAGCAGTTCTTC; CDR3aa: CASCPGGSYNEQFF
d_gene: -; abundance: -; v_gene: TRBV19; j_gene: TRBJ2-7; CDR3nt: TGTGCCAGTAGTATAGGCGGGCGTAACGAGCAGTACTTC; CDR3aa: CASSIGGRNEQYF
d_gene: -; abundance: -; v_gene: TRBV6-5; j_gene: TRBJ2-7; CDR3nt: TGTGCCAGCAGTTTCGGCCAGGGGTCTTACGAGCAGTACTTC; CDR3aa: CASSFGQGSYEQYF
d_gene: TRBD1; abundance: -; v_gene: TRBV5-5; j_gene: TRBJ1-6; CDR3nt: TGTGCCAGCAGCGCACGACAGGGTTATTCACCCCTCCACTTT; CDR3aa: CASSARQGYSPLHF
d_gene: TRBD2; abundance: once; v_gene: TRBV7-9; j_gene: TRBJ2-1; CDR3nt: TGTGCCAGCAGCCCCGGTAGCGGGAGGGCCAATGAGCAGTTCTTC; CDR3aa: CASSPGSGRANEQFF
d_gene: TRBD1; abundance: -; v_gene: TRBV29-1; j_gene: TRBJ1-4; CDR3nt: TGCAGCGTTTTCAACAGGGGGGGTGAAAAACTGTTTTTT; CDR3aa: CSVFNRGGEKLFF
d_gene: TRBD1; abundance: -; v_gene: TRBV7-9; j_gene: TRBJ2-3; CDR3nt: TGTGCCAGCAGCGACCGGGACAGGGTGGATACGCAGTATTTT; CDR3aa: CASSDRDRVDTQYF
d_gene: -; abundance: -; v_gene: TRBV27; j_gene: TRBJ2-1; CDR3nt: TGTGCCAGCAGTTTATCCGAGAAGCAGTTCTTC; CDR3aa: CASSLSEKQFF
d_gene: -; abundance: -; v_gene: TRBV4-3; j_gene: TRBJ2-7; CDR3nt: TGCGCCAGCAGCCAGTACAGGGAAGTTAACGAGCAGTACTTC; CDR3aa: CASSQYREVNEQYF
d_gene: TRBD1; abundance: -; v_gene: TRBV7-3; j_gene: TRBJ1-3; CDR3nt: TGTGCCAGCATCCCTGGAGGGGGGGAGGACAGGGTGAACACCATATATTTT; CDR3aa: CASIPGGGEDRVNTIYF
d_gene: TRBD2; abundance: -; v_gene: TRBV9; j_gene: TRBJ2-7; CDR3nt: TGTGCCAGCAGCGTAGGGCTAGCGGGAGCCTGGGAGCAGTACTTC; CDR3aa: CASSVGLAGAWEQYF
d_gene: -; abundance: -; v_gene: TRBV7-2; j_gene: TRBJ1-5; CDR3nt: TGTGCCAGCAGCTCGTCGACAGGCACCCAGCATTTT; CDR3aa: CASSSSTGTQHF
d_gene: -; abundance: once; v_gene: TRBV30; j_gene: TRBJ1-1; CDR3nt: TGTGCCTGGACACGGGAGAACACTGAAGCTTTCTTT; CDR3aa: CAWTRENTEAFF
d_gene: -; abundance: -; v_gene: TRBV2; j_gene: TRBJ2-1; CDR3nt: TGTGCCAGCAGTGAGGGAGGGGGGAGCCGGTACAATGAGCAGTTCTTC; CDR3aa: CASSEGGGSRYNEQFF
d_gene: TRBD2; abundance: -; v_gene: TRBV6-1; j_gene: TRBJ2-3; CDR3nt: TGTGCCAGCAGGACTAGCGGGGGTACAGATACGCAGTATTTT; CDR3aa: CASRTSGGTDTQYF
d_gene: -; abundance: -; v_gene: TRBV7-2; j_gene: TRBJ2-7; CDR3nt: TGTGCCAGCAGCTTTGGAGTATCCTACGAGCAGTACTTC; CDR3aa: CASSFGVSYEQYF
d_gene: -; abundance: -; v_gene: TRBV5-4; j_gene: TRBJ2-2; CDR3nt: TGTGCCAGCAGTATTCTCGGGGTGAACACCGGGGAGCTGTTTTTT; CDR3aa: CASSILGVNTGELFF
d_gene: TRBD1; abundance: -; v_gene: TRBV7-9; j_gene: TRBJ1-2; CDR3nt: TGTGCCAGCAGCTTGTTCGGGACAGGCGATAACTATGGCTACACCTTC; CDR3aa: CASSLFGTGDNYGYTF
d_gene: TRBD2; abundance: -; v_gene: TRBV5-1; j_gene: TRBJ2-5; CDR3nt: TGCGCCAGCAGGCTGGGACTAGCGGGGGGGTTTCAAGAGACCCAGTACTTC; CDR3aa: CASRLGLAGGFQETQYF
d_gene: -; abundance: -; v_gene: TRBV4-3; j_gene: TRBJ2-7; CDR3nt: TGCGCCAGCAGCCAAGGGTGGCAGACTGACGAGCAGTACTTC; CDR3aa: CASSQGWQTDEQYF
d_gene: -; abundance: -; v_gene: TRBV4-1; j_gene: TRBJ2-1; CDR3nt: TGCGCCAGCAGCCAAAGTATACTCTCGAGGCGGGAAGGCTACAATGAGCAGTTCTTC; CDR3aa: CASSQSILSRREGYNEQFF